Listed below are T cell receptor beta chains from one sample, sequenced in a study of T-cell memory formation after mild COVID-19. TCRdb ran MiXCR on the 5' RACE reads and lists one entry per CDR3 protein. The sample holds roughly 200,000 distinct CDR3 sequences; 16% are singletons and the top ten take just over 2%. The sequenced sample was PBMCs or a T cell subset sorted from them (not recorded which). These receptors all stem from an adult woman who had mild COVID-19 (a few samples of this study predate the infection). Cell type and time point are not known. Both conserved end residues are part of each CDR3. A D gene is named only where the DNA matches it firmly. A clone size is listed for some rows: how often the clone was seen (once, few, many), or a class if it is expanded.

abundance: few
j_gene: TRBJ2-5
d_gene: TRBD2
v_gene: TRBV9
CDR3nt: TGTGCCAGCAGCGTAGGTGCTAGCGGGGGGGCCGGATTGAGTGAGACCCAGTACTTC
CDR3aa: CASSVGASGGAGLSETQYF

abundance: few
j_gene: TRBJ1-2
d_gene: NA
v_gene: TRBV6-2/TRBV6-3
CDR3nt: TGTGCCAGCAGTTTCCAGCTACGATATGGCTACACCTTC
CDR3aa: CASSFQLRYGYTF

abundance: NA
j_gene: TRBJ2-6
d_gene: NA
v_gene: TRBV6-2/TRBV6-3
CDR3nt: TGTGCCAGCAGTCCGGACAGATCTGGGGCCAACGTCCTGACTTTC
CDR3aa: CASSPDRSGANVLTF

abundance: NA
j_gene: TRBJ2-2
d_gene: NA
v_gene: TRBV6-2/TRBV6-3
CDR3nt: TGTGCCAGCACCCGGGGGCCCGGGGAGCTGTTTTTT
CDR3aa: CASTRGPGELFF

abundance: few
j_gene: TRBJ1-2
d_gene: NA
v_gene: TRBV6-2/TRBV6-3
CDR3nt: TGTGCCAGCAGTAACGGGCCACGGCCGGGCTACACCTTC
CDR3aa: CASSNGPRPGYTF

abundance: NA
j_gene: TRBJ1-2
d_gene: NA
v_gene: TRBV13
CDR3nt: TGTGCCAGCAGCGTGGCGACGGTGGGCTATGGCTACACCTTC
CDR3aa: CASSVATVGYGYTF

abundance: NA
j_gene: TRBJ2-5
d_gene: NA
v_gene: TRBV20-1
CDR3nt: TGCAGTGCTAGGCCTTCGACGGTCTCTCGGGTAGAGACCCAGTACTTC
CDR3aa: CSARPSTVSRVETQYF

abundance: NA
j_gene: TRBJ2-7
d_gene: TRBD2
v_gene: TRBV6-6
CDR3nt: TGTGCCAGCACCGGGGGGACTGTCTACGAGCAGTACTTC
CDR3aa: CASTGGTVYEQYF

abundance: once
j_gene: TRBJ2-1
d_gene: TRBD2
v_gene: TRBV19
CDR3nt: TGTGCCAGTTCACTTCTAGCGGGCCCATTTGGGGAGCAGTTCTTC
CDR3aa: CASSLLAGPFGEQFF

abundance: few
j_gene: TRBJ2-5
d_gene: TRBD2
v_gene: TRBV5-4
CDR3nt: TGTGCCGGCGGACTAGCGGGCGACAAAGAGACCCAGTACTTC
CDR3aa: CAGGLAGDKETQYF

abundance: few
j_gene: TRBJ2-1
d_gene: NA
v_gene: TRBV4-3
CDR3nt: TGCGCCAGCAGCCAATCATGGCAGGGGTCCTACAATGAGCAGTTCTTC
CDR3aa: CASSQSWQGSYNEQFF

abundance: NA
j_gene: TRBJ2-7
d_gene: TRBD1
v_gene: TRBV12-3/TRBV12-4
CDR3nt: TGTGCCAGCACCTGGACAGGGGTCGACTACGAGCAGTACTTC
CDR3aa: CASTWTGVDYEQYF

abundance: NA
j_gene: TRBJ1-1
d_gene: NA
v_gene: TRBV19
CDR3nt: TGTGCCAGTAGGGGGGTGACAGTTCCCACTGAAGCTTTCTTT
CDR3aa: CASRGVTVPTEAFF

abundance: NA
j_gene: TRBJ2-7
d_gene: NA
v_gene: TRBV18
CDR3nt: TGTGCCAGCTCACGATGTACAGGGTACGAGCAGTACTTC
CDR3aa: CASSRCTGYEQYF

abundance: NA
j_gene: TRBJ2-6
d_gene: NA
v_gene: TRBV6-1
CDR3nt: TGTGCCAGTTTGACAGGAACCTCTGGGGCCAACGTCCTGACTTTC
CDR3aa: CASLTGTSGANVLTF

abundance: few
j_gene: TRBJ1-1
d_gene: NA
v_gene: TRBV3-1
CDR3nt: TGTGCCAGCAGCCAAGATCAACAGAACACTGAAGCTTTCTTT
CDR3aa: CASSQDQQNTEAFF

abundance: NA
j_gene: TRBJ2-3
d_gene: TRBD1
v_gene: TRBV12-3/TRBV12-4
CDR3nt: TGTGCCAGCACCCGGGACAGGGGGCTCTTAGCCACAGATACGCAGTATTTT
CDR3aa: CASTRDRGLLATDTQYF

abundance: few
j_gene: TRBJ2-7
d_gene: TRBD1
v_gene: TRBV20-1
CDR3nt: TGCAGTGCGCGATACAGGGGGCCAGCCCGATACGAGCAGTACTTC
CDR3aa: CSARYRGPARYEQYF

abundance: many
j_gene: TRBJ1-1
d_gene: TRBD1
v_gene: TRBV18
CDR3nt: TGTGCCAGCTCACAGGACAGGAAGAACACTGAAGCTTTCTTT
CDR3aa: CASSQDRKNTEAFF

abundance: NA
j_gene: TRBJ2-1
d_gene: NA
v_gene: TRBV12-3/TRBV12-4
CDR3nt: TGTGCCAGCAGTTTGGGCCTGGGGGCCAATGAGCAGTTCTTC
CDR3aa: CASSLGLGANEQFF

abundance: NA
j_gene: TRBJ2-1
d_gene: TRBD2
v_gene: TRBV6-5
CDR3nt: TGTGCCAGCAGCTTTCTTAGCGGGAGTCTCCTCAATGAGCAGTTCTTC
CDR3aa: CASSFLSGSLLNEQFF

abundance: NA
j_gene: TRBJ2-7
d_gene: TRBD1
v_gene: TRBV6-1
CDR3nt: TGTGCCAGCAGTGCCGGGACAGAGACCTACGAGCAGTACTTC
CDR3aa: CASSAGTETYEQYF

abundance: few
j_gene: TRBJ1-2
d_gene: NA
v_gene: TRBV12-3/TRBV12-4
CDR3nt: TGTGCCAGCAGTTTAGAAAAGGAGTATGGCTACACCTTC
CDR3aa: CASSLEKEYGYTF

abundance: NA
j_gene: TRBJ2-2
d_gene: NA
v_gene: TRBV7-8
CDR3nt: TGTGCCAGCAGCTTACTAGCCCCCGGGGAGCTGTTTTTT
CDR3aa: CASSLLAPGELFF

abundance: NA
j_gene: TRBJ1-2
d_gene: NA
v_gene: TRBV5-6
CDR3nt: TGTGCCAGCAGCTTGGTGGGGAATGGCTACACCTTC
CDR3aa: CASSLVGNGYTF

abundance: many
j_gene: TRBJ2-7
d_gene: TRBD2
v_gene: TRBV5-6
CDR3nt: TGTGCCAGCAGCTTGGATGGTAGCGGGGTGTCGTGGAACGAGCAGTACTTC
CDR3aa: CASSLDGSGVSWNEQYF

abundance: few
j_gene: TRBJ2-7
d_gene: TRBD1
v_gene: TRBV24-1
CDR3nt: TGTGCCACCCAGGGACAGGGGGAATACGAGCAGTACTTC
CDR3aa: CATQGQGEYEQYF

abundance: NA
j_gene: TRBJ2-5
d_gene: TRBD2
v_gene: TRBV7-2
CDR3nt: TGTGCCAGCAGCTTAGTGCGGGGGTTCCAAGAGACCCAGTACTTC
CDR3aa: CASSLVRGFQETQYF

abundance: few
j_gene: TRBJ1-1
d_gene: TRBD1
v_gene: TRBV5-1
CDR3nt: TGCGCCAGCAGCTGGAGGGACAGCTCCACTGAAGCTTTCTTT
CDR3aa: CASSWRDSSTEAFF

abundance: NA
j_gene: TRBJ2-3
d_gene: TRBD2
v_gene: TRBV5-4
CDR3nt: TGTGCCAGCAGACAAGGCCCAGCGGGAGGTGGCGCAGATACGCAGTATTTT
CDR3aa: CASRQGPAGGGADTQYF

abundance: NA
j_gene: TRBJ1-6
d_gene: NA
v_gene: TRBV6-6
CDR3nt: TGTGCCAGCAGTAAGCAGGGGTTGGAGTCACCCCTCCACTTT
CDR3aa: CASSKQGLESPLHF